A single T cell receptor (beta chain) is shown here with its context. Its antigen remains unidentified. No base quality information exists; no much larger clone differs at one position. The immunoSEQ assay, a bias-controlled multiplex PCR with V- and J-specific primers, was used to amplify TCR beta CDR3 regions from genomic DNA. In a second PCR step, the CDR3 amplicons were tagged with a proprietary barcode plus Illumina adapter sequences. An Illumina MiSeq instrument was used for sequencing of the CDR3 libraries. In the original analysis: Export and quality control were done with immunoSEQ Analyzer 3.0, while downstream analyses used R Bioconductor and Immunarch. Only productive rearrangements in the normalized downsampled data set were used to calculate repertoire metrics. Clonotypes larger than 5 templates in the normalized cohort were defined as pathologically expanded. Repertoire diversity was measured with the Inverse Simpson Index. The non-normalized data set was used for CMV-specificity analyses so that all clonotypes could be captured. What TCRdb holds here is the immuneACCESS table cut down to in-frame rearrangements. Part of the clones is not present; checked against another copy, under half of the missing clones reflect an unresolved V gene, and the others are unexplained. V and J calls plus clone size are reproduced from that table; the DNA served to infer D and trimming. The sample includes 9,500 to 13,000 clones, with 85% to 90% observed a single time. The ten largest make up around 15% of the sample.

According to the study, the label for this sample's time point signals: 100 days after allo-HCT. Blood samples were obtained from recipients approximately 28 days before transplant and at days 30, 100 and 180 after transplant. Using Nuclei Lysis Solution, genomic DNA was extracted from unfractionated peripheral blood mononuclear cells that were either fresh or cryopreserved. From V the trimming removes 4 bases and from J it removes 2 bases, while the gene matches leave 11 bases of the junction unaccounted for. The CDR3 contains 16 residues, cysteine and phenylalanine counted. This entry keeps only the CDR3 DNA: 48 bases, framed from base 1. The germline V gene yields SGHDN for CDR1 and FVKESK for CDR2. These data originate in a study of T cell clonotyping in hematopoietic cell transplantation (dated by TCRdb to the early 2020s). Broadly, across the study: A total of some 130 blood samples were gathered in the study from a few dozen consecutive transplant recipients along with their related donors. Recruitment of patients ran from 2015 to early 2017, and follow-up continued until late 2020 or until death.

Results and caveats for the whole study, not just this receptor: The sample size was limited, and because cells were not sorted, the contributions of CD4 and CD8 repertoires could not be separated. After transplant, TCR diversity in recipients dropped, and pathologically expanded clonotypes climbed progressively between day 30 and day 180. Just a small fraction of recipient repertoires overlapped with donor repertoires, and more than 95% appeared de novo at the given depth. Broader TCR repertoire diversity after transplant was predicted by Inverse Simpson Index values from donors and from recipients before transplant.

This clonotype was obtained from a female patient between 55 and 75 years old who had an allogeneic stem cell transplant from an unrelated donor, so the T cells may come from the graft donor. Some clones in this sample may be carry-over from other donors' samples. Sequenced here: PBMCs, sampled 100 days after allogeneic stem cell transplant. This receptor chain uses TRBV14 and TRBJ2-7, and TRBD1 matches 7 of the central bases. The CDR3 corresponds to CASSRSGGQAAYEQYF. The nucleotide sequence is given as TGTGCCAGCAGCCGATCAGGAGGACAGGCAGCCTACGAGCAGTACTTC.